The rows below give T cell receptor beta chains drawn from one sample of a study of blood T cell repertoires in COVID-19. The method was immunoSEQ multiplex PCR; TCRdb's version includes in-frame clones alone and lacks a portion of them. The sample has about 150,000 clones, 84% seen once. Input material: peripheral blood. The receptors here all came from a human donor in a cohort sampled during active COVID-19. Both conserved end residues are part of each CDR3. D genes are given only for firm matches. The size of a clone is reported for some rows only, either as once, few or many, or as a class for expanded clones.

TRBD1 TRBJ1-2 TRBV4-1 once TGCGCCAGCAGCCAACCGGGACAGATCTATGGCTACACCTTC CASSQPGQIYGYTF
TRBD2 TRBJ2-3 TRBV11-2 . TGTGCCAGCAGCCCCCAGGGACTAGCGGGGGCCATCACAGATACGCAGTATTTT CASSPQGLAGAITDTQYF
TRBD1 TRBJ1-1 TRBV18 once TGTGCCAGCTCTCACGACAGGGCGGACACTGAAGCTTTCTTT CASSHDRADTEAFF
. TRBJ1-2 TRBV9 . TGTGCCAGCAGCGTAGATTCCACCCCGGGATACTATGGCTACACCTTC CASSVDSTPGYYGYTF
TRBD1 TRBJ1-1 TRBV6-2/TRBV6-3 . TGTGCCAGCAGTTACTCGAGTGCCTTACAGGGGGAAGACAGGAACACTGAAGCTTTCTTT CASSYSSALQGEDRNTEAFF
. TRBJ1-1 TRBV5-5 . TGTGCCAGCAGCTTGGATCCGGGGGTGGTAGCTTTCTTT CASSLDPGVVAFF
. TRBJ1-1 TRBV7-3 . TGTGCCAGCAGCCCCGACCTCTCGGGGGAAACTTTCTTT CASSPDLSGETFF
. TRBJ2-5 TRBV5-1 . TGCGCCAGCAGCTTGGGAGCGGCACCGCGATACCAAGAGACCCAGTACTTC CASSLGAAPRYQETQYF
. TRBJ1-3 TRBV7-2 . TGTGCCAGCAGCTTATCGGTACTTGGAAACACCATATATTTT CASSLSVLGNTIYF
. TRBJ2-3 TRBV5-6 . TGTGCCAGCAAACCTGCCCAGACAAGCACAGATACGCAGTATTTT CASKPAQTSTDTQYF
. TRBJ2-3 TRBV11-3 . TGTGCCAGCAGCCTACGGAGCGATACGCAGTATTTT CASSLRSDTQYF
TRBD1 TRBJ1-1 TRBV24-1 . TGTGCCACCAGTGGCGCGGGACAGGGGGGAGGTGAAGCTTTCTTT CATSGAGQGGGEAFF
TRBD2 TRBJ2-1 TRBV5-1 . TGCGCCAGCAGCTTAAATCTAGCGGGGGGGTACAATGAGCAGTTCTTC CASSLNLAGGYNEQFF
. TRBJ1-1 TRBV2 . TGTGCCAGCAGGAGAGGTCAGGGGTGGACTGAAGCTTTCTTT CASRRGQGWTEAFF
TRBD1 TRBJ1-6 TRBV6-5 few TGTGCCAGCTCCCGACAGGGGGGTTCACCCCTCCACTTT CASSRQGGSPLHF
. TRBJ1-2 TRBV11-2 . TGTGCCAGCAGTTTTGGGGCCAGTGGAGGCTACACCTTC CASSFGASGGYTF
TRBD2 TRBJ2-3 TRBV19 . TGTGCCAGTAGTATTGATAGCGGGAGTCCAGATACGCAGTATTTT CASSIDSGSPDTQYF
. TRBJ1-1 TRBV7-2 . TGTGCCAGCAGCGCCAGCCGACAGGCCGAAGCTTTCTTT CASSASRQAEAFF
TRBD2 TRBJ2-1 TRBV5-4 . TGTGCCAGCAGCAGGGGACTAGCGGGCAATGAGCAGTTCTTC CASSRGLAGNEQFF
. TRBJ2-1 TRBV10-3 . TGTGCCATCAGTGACGTACAGTACAATGAGCAGTTCTTC CAISDVQYNEQFF
TRBD2 TRBJ2-3 TRBV5-1 once TGCGCCAGTACTTCCTCGGGGGGGGTCCAAGATACGCAGTATTTT CASTSSGGVQDTQYF
. TRBJ1-2 TRBV19 few TGTGCCAGTAGTAGGGCCCCCCTCCAGGGCTACACCTTC CASSRAPLQGYTF
. TRBJ2-1 TRBV12-5 . TGTGCTAGTGGGGCCTTCGGGAATGAGCAGTTCTTC CASGAFGNEQFF
. TRBJ2-5 TRBV9 once TGTGCCAGCAGCGTAGCTTTGGCTAGCGAAGAGACCCAGTACTTC CASSVALASEETQYF
TRBD1 TRBJ1-2 TRBV29-1 . TGCAGCGGACAAGAGGGACAGGGAGTCTATGGCTACACCTTC CSGQEGQGVYGYTF
TRBD2 TRBJ2-3 TRBV5-1 . TGCGCCAGCAGCTTGGAGCCGGGACTAGCGGCTCCAGATACGCAGTATTTT CASSLEPGLAAPDTQYF
TRBD1 TRBJ1-1 TRBV18 . TGTGCCAGCTCACCAGCCGAAGGACAGGGACGAGAAGCTTTCTTT CASSPAEGQGREAFF
TRBD2 TRBJ2-1 TRBV18 . TGTGCCAGCTCACCCCAGGGACTAGCGGGAGGGCATGAGCAGTTCTTC CASSPQGLAGGHEQFF
. TRBJ2-1 TRBV11-3 . TGTGCCAGCAGCTTAAGGCGGGATAGGCAGTTCTTC CASSLRRDRQFF
. TRBJ1-1 TRBV7-2 . TGTGCCAGCAGCTCGTCTCCGGGAGCAGAAACTGAAGCTTTCTTT CASSSSPGAETEAFF
TRBD1 TRBJ1-5 TRBV6-5 few TGTGCCAGCAGTCCGGACAGGGACAATCAGCCCCAGCATTTT CASSPDRDNQPQHF
TRBD1 TRBJ1-5 TRBV24-1 . TGTGCCACCAGCCGGAGGACAGGGTCATACAATCAGCCCCAGCATTTT CATSRRTGSYNQPQHF
. TRBJ2-1 TRBV24-1 . TGTGCCACCAGTGATGCAGGGGTCACGTCCTACAATGAGCAGTTCTTC CATSDAGVTSYNEQFF
. TRBJ2-2 TRBV19 . TGTGCCAGTAGTACCCTCGGACTGGTCACCGGGGAGCTGTTTTTT CASSTLGLVTGELFF
. TRBJ2-5 TRBV27 once TGTGCCAGCGGCCAATCCGGGACGGGGAGGGAGACCCAGTACTTC CASGQSGTGRETQYF
TRBD1 TRBJ1-1 TRBV6-5 . TGTGCCAGCGCCGTTATTGGACAGGGAGAAGCTTTCTTT CASAVIGQGEAFF
TRBD1 TRBJ1-3 TRBV19 once TGTGCCAGTAGTATAGGGGGCACAGGGGGAGGAAACACCATATATTTT CASSIGGTGGGNTIYF
. TRBJ1-1 TRBV12-3/TRBV12-4 . TGTGCCAGCAGCCTGACAGAGAACACTGAAGCTTTCTTT CASSLTENTEAFF
. TRBJ1-6 TRBV2 many TGTGCCAGCAGTGATCAGGGCTATTCACCCCTCCACTTT CASSDQGYSPLHF
. TRBJ2-5 TRBV12-3/TRBV12-4 . TGTGCCAGCAGTTTATCGGGGATCGGGACCCAGTACTTC CASSLSGIGTQYF
TRBD1 TRBJ1-2 TRBV7-9 . TGTGCCAGCAGTACCGCTACGACAGGGGTGTCAGAAGGCTACACCTTC CASSTATTGVSEGYTF
. TRBJ1-3 TRBV5-5 . TGTGCCAGCACCCGACAAATCTCCCTTACTTCTGGAAACACCATATATTTT CASTRQISLTSGNTIYF
TRBD2 TRBJ2-1 TRBV5-4 . TGTGCCAGCAGCCGAGGAGGACTAGCGGGAGTGAATGAGCAGTTCTTC CASSRGGLAGVNEQFF
TRBD2 TRBJ2-1 TRBV19 . TGTGCCAGTAGTATTCAAACGGGACTAGTAGGCAATGAGCAGTTCTTC CASSIQTGLVGNEQFF